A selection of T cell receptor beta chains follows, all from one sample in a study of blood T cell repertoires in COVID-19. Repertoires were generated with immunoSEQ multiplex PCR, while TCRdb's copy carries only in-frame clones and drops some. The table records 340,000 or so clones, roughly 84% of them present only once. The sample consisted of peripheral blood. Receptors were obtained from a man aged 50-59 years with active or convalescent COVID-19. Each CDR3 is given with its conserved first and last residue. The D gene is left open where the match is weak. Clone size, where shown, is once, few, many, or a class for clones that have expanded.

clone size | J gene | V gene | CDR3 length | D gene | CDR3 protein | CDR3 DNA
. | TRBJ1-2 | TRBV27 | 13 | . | CASRSAGWGGYTF | TGTGCCAGCAGATCGGCAGGGTGGGGAGGCTACACCTTC
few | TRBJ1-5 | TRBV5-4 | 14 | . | CASSLAGYNQPQHF | TGTGCCAGCAGCTTAGCAGGGTACAATCAGCCCCAGCATTTT
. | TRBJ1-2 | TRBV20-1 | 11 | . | CSASTGLGYTF | TGCAGTGCTAGTACGGGTCTTGGCTACACCTTC
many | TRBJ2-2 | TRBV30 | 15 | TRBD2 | CAWSPLGTNPGELFF | TGTGCCTGGAGCCCCCTCGGGACTAACCCCGGGGAGCTGTTTTTT
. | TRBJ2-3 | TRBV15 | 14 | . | CATSRDLSTDTQYF | TGTGCCACCAGCAGAGATCTAAGCACAGATACGCAGTATTTT
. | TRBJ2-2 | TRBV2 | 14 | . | CASIRATNTGELFF | TGTGCCAGCATCAGGGCTACGAACACCGGGGAGCTGTTTTTT
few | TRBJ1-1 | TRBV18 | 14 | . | CASSPRQESTEAFF | TGTGCCAGCTCACCGCGACAGGAGTCCACTGAAGCTTTCTTT
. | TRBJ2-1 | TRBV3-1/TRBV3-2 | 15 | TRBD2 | CASSPTSGGANEQFF | TGTGCCAGCAGCCCGACTAGCGGGGGTGCCAATGAGCAGTTCTTC
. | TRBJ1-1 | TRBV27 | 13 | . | CASSPRGVPEAFF | TGTGCCAGCAGTCCCCGGGGAGTTCCTGAAGCTTTCTTT
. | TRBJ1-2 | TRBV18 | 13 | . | CASSAGADYGYTF | TGTGCCAGCTCAGCAGGGGCCGACTATGGCTACACCTTC
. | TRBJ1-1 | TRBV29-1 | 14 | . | CSALSEPKNTEAFF | TGCAGCGCTCTATCCGAACCTAAGAACACTGAAGCTTTCTTT
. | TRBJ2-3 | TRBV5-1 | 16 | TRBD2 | CASSVLAGGAPDTQYF | TGCGCCAGCAGCGTTCTAGCGGGGGGGGCCCCAGATACGCAGTATTTT
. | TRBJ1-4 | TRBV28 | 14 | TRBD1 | CASRLTGINEKLFF | TGTGCCAGCAGACTGACAGGGATAAATGAAAAACTGTTTTTT
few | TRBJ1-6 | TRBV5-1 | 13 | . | CASSSGFHSPLHF | TGCGCCAGCAGCTCAGGGTTTCATTCACCCCTCCACTTT
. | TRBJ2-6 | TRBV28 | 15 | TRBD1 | CASSSGTAGANVLTF | TGTGCCAGCAGTTCCGGGACAGCCGGGGCCAACGTCCTGACTTTC
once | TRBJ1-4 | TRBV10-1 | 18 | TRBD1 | CASSEPPSLDRGNEKLFF | TGCGCCAGCAGTGAGCCCCCTAGTCTTGACAGGGGAAATGAAAAACTGTTTTTT
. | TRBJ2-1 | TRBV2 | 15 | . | CASSEQRSSYNEQFF | TGTGCCAGCAGTGAACAGCGGAGCTCCTACAATGAGCAGTTCTTC
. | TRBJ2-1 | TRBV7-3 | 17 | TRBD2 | CASSPARQRGGFNEQFF | TGTGCCAGCAGCCCAGCGAGACAGCGGGGGGGCTTCAATGAGCAGTTCTTC
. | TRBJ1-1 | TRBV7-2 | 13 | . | CASSLVDSPVAFF | TGTGCCAGCAGCTTAGTTGACAGCCCTGTGGCTTTCTTT